The 15 T cell receptor beta chains in this list originate from one sample, sequenced in a study of cytomegalovirus exposure and HLA in healthy donors. Measured with immunoSEQ multiplex PCR; TCRdb has only the in-frame clones, and not every one. The repertoire holds some 250,000 clones, with 85% to 90% as singletons. The sequencing input was PBMCs. Receptors were obtained from a woman between 18 and 29 years old in good health and CMV-seronegative.

The chain employs TRBV5-8 and TRBJ2-5; 8 nucleotides match TRBD2. CDR3 length: 15 residues. V shed 4 bases and J 9 bases; nucleotides not matched to a gene: 14. The germline V gene has CDR1 SGHTS and CDR2 YDEGEE. The CDR3, as DNA: TGTGCCAGCAGCCTGAGCGGGGGCGATACGCAGGCCCAGTACTTC. This sequence encodes CASSLSGGDTQAQYF.

V gene TRBV27 combines with J gene TRBJ2-6; D possibly corresponds to TRBD1 (6 bases). Germline V gene sequence: CDR1 MNHEY, CDR2 SMNVEV (reference sequence). The V end was cut by 3 bases, the J end by 2 bases, with 14 bases between. CDR3 length equals 17 residues. Here the CDR3 DNA reads TGTGCCAGCAGTTTGGCAGGGGCCCTACCTGGGGCCAACGTCCTGACTTTC. Protein: CASSLAGALPGANVLTF.

The V gene is TRBV9, the J gene TRBJ1-2, with TRBD1 matching 8 bases. The CDR3 runs 15 residues. Germline V gives CDR1 SGDLS, CDR2 YYNGEE. After removal of 0 bases from V and 1 base from J, the junction contained 2 bases not matched to a gene. The CDR3 reads CASSVETGGNYGYTF. For the CDR3, the DNA is TGTGCCAGCAGCGTAGAAACAGGGGGTAACTATGGCTACACCTTC.

The V gene is TRBV4-1, the J gene TRBJ1-1; a possible D gene is TRBD1 (6 bases). Deletions cut 4 bases from V and 11 bases from J, with 17 bases between. The CDR3 sequence is 13 residues long. Germline V CDR1 and CDR2: MGHRA, YSYEKL. CDR3 bases: TGCGCCAGCAGCCTAGTTAACAGGGACGCCGCTTTCTTT. This sequence encodes CASSLVNRDAAFF.

V gene TRBV11-3 combines with J gene TRBJ2-3, with 12 bases fitting TRBD1. This CDR3 comprises 17 residues. V shed 1 base, J shed 4 bases, and the junction held 6 bases outside the gene matches. Germline CDR1 SGHNT, CDR2 YENEEA. The CDR3 is CASSLGVGQGAPDTQYF. The CDR3 DNA sequence: TGTGCCAGCAGCTTAGGGGTGGGACAGGGGGCTCCAGATACGCAGTATTTT.

V is TRBV10-2 and J is TRBJ1-6; the D gene is possibly TRBD1 (5 bases). This CDR3 is 15 amino acids long. The V gene lost 3 bases and the J gene lost 4 bases, with 10 bases spanning the gap. CDR1 and CDR2 (germline): WSHSY, SAAADI. DNA of the CDR3: TGCGCCAGCAGTGAACAGGCCGGATATAATTCACCCCTCCACTTT. Its translation is CASSEQAGYNSPLHF.

The gene calls are TRBV27 and TRBJ2-1; D might be TRBD2 (5 bases). CDR1 MNHEY and CDR2 SMNVEV come from the germline V gene (reference sequence). The CDR3 contains 14 residues. V was shortened by 0 bases and J by 10 bases, with 13 bases between the two germline ends. The CDR3 coding sequence is TGTGCCAGCAGTTTATCTCGACTAACGCGGGAGCAGTTCTTC. Protein: CASSLSRLTREQFF.

The genes are TRBV2 and TRBJ1-1, with D tentatively TRBD1 (5 bases). Deletions cut 5 bases from V and 6 bases from J, with 16 bases between. Germline values: CDR1 SNHLY, CDR2 FYNNEI. The CDR3 runs 14 residues. In DNA, the CDR3 is TGTGCCAGCAGTAGGTTAGGAGAACAGGCTGAAGCTTTCTTT. Its translation is CASSRLGEQAEAFF. Looking up the rest from reference TRBV2 and TRBJ1-1 gives the full variable domain: EPEVTQTPSHQVTQMGQEVILRCVPISNHLYFYWYRQILGQKVEFLVSFYNNEISEKSEIFDDQFSVERPDGSNFTLKIRSTKLEDSAMYFCASSRLGEQAEAFFGQGTRLTVV.

This clone was detected a few times. The chain has TRBV6-1 and TRBJ2-2; D gene ambiguous. V lost 5 bases and J lost 2, with 9 bases in between. In germline, CDR1 is MNHNS, CDR2 SASEGT. There are 14 residues in the CDR3. The CDR3 sequence is CASSLVTNTGELFF. CDR3 DNA: TGTGCCAGCAGTTTAGTAACCAACACCGGGGAGCTGTTTTTT.

V gene TRBV5-4 combines with J gene TRBJ1-1; possibly TRBD1 for D (6 bases). Trimming took off 4 bases at V and 0 bases at J, with 19 bases between the two ends. This CDR3 is built from 17 residues. CDR1 and CDR2 (germline): SGHNT, YYREEE (reference sequence). Here the CDR3 DNA reads TGTGCCAGCAGCCCGGTTGGGACACCGGACGTGAACACTGAAGCTTTCTTT. Its protein product is CASSPVGTPDVNTEAFF.

The gene calls are TRBV27 and TRBJ2-1, with 8 bases identical to TRBD2. J was trimmed by 8 bases and V by 3 bases; bases with no gene match: 9. The length of the CDR3 is 15 residues. In germline, CDR1 is MNHEY, CDR2 SMNVEV (reference sequence). This CDR3 is CASSFRVGGAYEQFF. The CDR3 nucleotides are TGTGCCAGCAGTTTTCGGGTCGGGGGGGCGTATGAGCAGTTCTTC.

The V gene is TRBV7-8, the J gene TRBJ2-3, with 8 bases that match TRBD2. CDR1 is SGHVS, CDR2 FQNEAQ, per germline. The CDR3 runs to 17 residues. With 2 bases clipped from V and 2 bases from J, the junction kept 9 bases outside the gene matches. CDR3 protein: CASSLSSSGGATDTQYF. The CDR3 bases are TGTGCCAGCAGCTTAAGCTCTTCGGGGGGGGCCACAGATACGCAGTATTTT.

The rearrangement uses TRBV30 and TRBJ2-7; D not resolved. Trimming stripped 4 bases from V and 4 bases from J, with 11 bases between. The CDR3 runs 12 residues. Per the germline V gene, CDR1 is GTSNPN and CDR2 is SVGIG (reference sequence). The CDR3 DNA reads TGTGCCTGGACTGAGCGTGGATACGAGCAGTACTTC. Translating gives CAWTERGYEQYF.

The CDR3 sequence is CASSFDRDNSPLHF. The CDR3 DNA sequence: TGTGCCAGCAGTTTCGACAGGGATAATTCACCCCTCCACTTT. The gene calls are TRBV28 and TRBJ1-6, with TRBD1 identical over 7 bases. This CDR3 is built from 14 residues. The germline V gene encodes CDR1 MDHEN and CDR2 SYDVKM. Trimming removed 3 bases from V and 5 bases from J; junction bases left unmatched: 1.

The chain is built from TRBV29-1 and TRBJ2-5, with TRBD2 matching over 11 bases. V was pared by 4 bases and J by 4 bases, with 5 bases of the junction left unmatched. CDR1 and CDR2 (germline): SQVTM, ANQGSEA. The CDR3 spans 14 residues. The CDR3 is CSVGPGTSGETQYF. The DNA of the CDR3 is TGCAGCGTTGGGCCCGGGACTAGCGGAGAGACCCAGTACTTC.